This entry lists 28 T cell receptor beta chains sequenced from one sample in a study of blood T cell repertoires in COVID-19. Clones were read by immunoSEQ multiplex PCR, and TCRdb kept only the in-frame ones, dropping some. The repertoire holds over 130,000 clones, with roughly four fifths as singletons. Sequences were obtained from peripheral blood. The receptor set was obtained from a woman of 80 years or more with active or convalescent COVID-19.

V gene TRBV19 combines with J gene TRBJ1-1; 9 bases map to TRBD1. The CDR3 covers 12 residues. V shed 5 bases, J shed 11 bases, and the junction held 6 bases outside the gene matches. The germline gives CDR1 LNHDA, CDR2 SQIVND (reference sequence). CDR3 nucleotides: TGTGCCAGTAGTGGGACAGGGTTTTTTGCTTTCTTT. It is translated as CASSGTGFFAFF.

The chain has TRBV14 and TRBJ2-7, with 7 bases lining up with TRBD2. The length of the CDR3 is 14 residues. The ends lost 0 bases at V and 5 bases at J; junction bases unmatched: 4. Germline CDR1 reads SGHDN; CDR2 reads FVKESK. Written as DNA, the CDR3 is TGTGCCAGCAGCCAAGACGGACTAGTTGACGAGCAGTACTTC. It yields the protein CASSQDGLVDEQYF. Full variable domain (remainder filled in from reference TRBV14 and TRBJ2-7): EAGVTQFPSHSVIEKGQTVTLRCDPISGHDNLYWYRRVMGKEIKFLLHFVKESKQDESGMPNNRFLAERTGGTYSTLKVQPAELEDSGVYFCASSQDGLVDEQYFGPGTRLTVT.

The chain uses TRBV7-2 and TRBJ1-4; TRBD1 aligns across 11 bases. V was pared by 1 base and J by 0 bases, with 1 base of the junction left unmatched. Germline V gives CDR1 SGHTA, CDR2 FQGNSA. There are 17 residues in the CDR3. CDR3 in DNA: TGTGCCAGCAGCTTAGTGGGACAGGGGGCAACTAATGAAAAACTGTTTTTT. It codes for CASSLVGQGATNEKLFF.

The CDR3, as DNA: TGTGCCAGCAGCACTGGGCTTAGCGGGGGCACTGAAGCTTTCTTT. It yields the protein CASSTGLSGGTEAFF. The chain carries TRBV5-6 and TRBJ1-1, with a tentative D call TRBD1 (5 bases). The germline gives CDR1 SGHDT, CDR2 YYEEEE. Trimming pared 4 bases from V and 4 bases from J, leaving 17 bases between. The CDR3 is 15 amino acids.

J is TRBJ2-3 and V is TRBV27, with 7 bases matching TRBD1. There are 15 residues in the CDR3. Unmatched junction bases numbered 9, after V lost 4 bases and J lost 5 bases. Germline assignment: CDR1 MNHEY and CDR2 SMNVEV (reference sequence). The chain's CDR3 is CASSSPGDRRDTQYF. The CDR3 DNA is TGTGCCAGCAGTTCACCCGGGGACAGAAGAGATACGCAGTATTTT.

The J gene is TRBJ1-2, the V gene TRBV27; unclear D gene. This CDR3 has 13 residues. Germline V gives CDR1 MNHEY, CDR2 SMNVEV (reference sequence). Trimming pared 2 bases from V and 4 bases from J, leaving 8 bases between. CDR3 nucleotides: TGTGCCAGCAGTTTAACGGGGTTCTATGGCTACACCTTC. It yields the protein CASSLTGFYGYTF.

The gene calls are TRBV5-1 and TRBJ2-3, with TRBD1 identical over 8 bases. J gave up 3 bases and V 5 bases, and 8 bases lay outside the gene matches. Germline CDR1 reads SGHRS; CDR2 reads YFSETQ. This CDR3 contains 15 residues. The CDR3 nucleotides are TGCGCCAGCAGTCGATCGGGGACAGGAACAGATACGCAGTATTTT. Translation: CASSRSGTGTDTQYF.

The rearrangement links TRBV4-1 to TRBJ1-2; D call uncertain. In germline, CDR1 is MGHRA, CDR2 YSYEKL. The CDR3 contains 14 residues. Trimming left V 4 bases short and J 4 bases short, with 13 bases between. CDR3 in amino acids: CASSPTGVLYGYTF. The CDR3 bases are TGCGCCAGCAGCCCCACCGGGGTCCTCTATGGCTACACCTTC.

The chain links TRBV5-1 to TRBJ1-1; D is perhaps TRBD1 (6 bases). Trimming pared 0 bases from V and 1 base from J, leaving 16 bases between. CDR3 length: 17 amino acids. CDR1 and CDR2 (germline): SGHRS, YFSETQ. The CDR3 DNA follows: TGCGCCAGCAGCTTGGGGGGACAAGGGCTTTCGAACACTGAAGCTTTCTTT. It codes for CASSLGGQGLSNTEAFF.

V and J are TRBV3-1 (or the pseudogene TRBV3-2) and TRBJ2-3; the match to TRBD2 covers 15 bases. This CDR3 has 17 residues. From germline, CDR1 is LGHDT and CDR2 YNNKEL (reference sequence). The V and J ends lost 4 bases and 2 bases, in that order; junction bases with no gene match: 4. The CDR3 is CASSRRTSGGVTDTQYF. DNA for the CDR3: TGTGCCAGCAGCCGCCGGACTAGCGGGGGGGTCACAGATACGCAGTATTTT.

This clone showed up many times. V gene TRBV18 combines with J gene TRBJ2-7, with D possibly being TRBD1 (6 bases). Germline CDR1 and CDR2: KGHSH and LQKENI. With 0 bases removed from V and 2 bases from J, the gap between germline ends came to 8 bases. The CDR3 consists of 14 residues. The CDR3 loop is CASSPPPGAYEQYF. CDR3 in DNA: TGTGCCAGCTCACCACCGCCAGGGGCCTACGAGCAGTACTTC.

The rearrangement joins TRBV6-5 to TRBJ1-6; D call uncertain. Germline loops: CDR1 MNHEY, CDR2 SVGAGI. V was clipped by 6 bases and J by 2 bases, with 8 bases between them. The CDR3 sequence is 14 residues long. The CDR3 DNA reads TGTGCCAGCAGACCGGGTCCCTATAATTCACCCCTCCACTTT. This encodes CASRPGPYNSPLHF.

The chain couples TRBV19 to TRBJ1-3; D remains ambiguous. Germline values: CDR1 LNHDA, CDR2 SQIVND (reference sequence). The CDR3 is 16 amino acids. Trimming removed 5 bases from V and 0 bases from J, with 14 bases in between. The CDR3 here is CASSPLGASSGNTIYF. DNA of the CDR3: TGTGCCAGTAGTCCCTTGGGCGCAAGCTCTGGAAACACCATATATTTT.

The V gene is TRBV5-6, the J gene TRBJ1-3; D is unclear. CDR1 and CDR2 (germline): SGHDT, YYEEEE. This CDR3 contains 17 residues. Trimming left V 1 base short and J 0 bases short, with 14 bases between. The CDR3 here is CASSLWGGLVSGNTIYF. In nucleotides, the CDR3 is TGTGCCAGCAGCTTGTGGGGAGGATTGGTCTCTGGAAACACCATATATTTT.

Many counts were recorded for this clone. The chain links TRBV18 to TRBJ1-2; tentative D call: TRBD1 (5 bases). Trimming stripped 3 bases from V and 4 bases from J, with 12 bases between. From germline, CDR1 is KGHSH and CDR2 LQKENI. The CDR3 runs 14 residues. In DNA form, the CDR3 reads TGTGCCAGCTCACCCTTCACAGACAGCTATGGCTACACCTTC. As protein: CASSPFTDSYGYTF.

This rearrangement joins TRBV11-3 to TRBJ2-2, with 8 bases that match TRBD1. J was trimmed by 3 bases and V by 5 bases; bases with no gene match: 8. The CDR3 covers 16 residues. The germline gives CDR1 SGHNT, CDR2 YENEEA. CDR3 bases: TGTGCCAGCAGCCCAGCCGGACAGGGTCACACCGGGGAGCTGTTTTTT. As protein: CASSPAGQGHTGELFF.

This clone showed up just a few times. This sequence joins TRBV4-2 and TRBJ2-1; 7 nucleotides match TRBD2. This CDR3 region has 18 residues. The germline V gene has CDR1 LGHNA and CDR2 YNFKEQ. The junction had 17 bases not matched to a gene; V was cut back by 1 base and J by 8 bases. CDR3 amino acids: CASSQVRDWGGRADEQFF. For the CDR3, the DNA is TGTGCCAGCAGCCAAGTGCGTGATTGGGGGGGGAGGGCGGATGAGCAGTTCTTC.

The chain links TRBV15 to TRBJ1-3; 11 bases map to TRBD1. V was clipped by 1 base and J by 1 base; unmatched bases: 3. Germline-derived CDR1 and CDR2 are LNHNV and YYDKDF (reference sequence). The CDR3 runs to 17 residues. CDR3 sequence reads: CATSRGDRGDSGNTIYF. CDR3 coding DNA: TGTGCCACCAGCAGAGGGGACAGGGGGGATTCTGGAAACACCATATATTTT.

The chain is built from TRBV18 and TRBJ1-4, with D maybe TRBD1 (5 bases). Germline V CDR1 and CDR2: KGHSH, LQKENI. The V gene lost 3 bases and the J gene lost 8 bases, with 10 bases spanning the gap. This CDR3 spans 13 amino acids. The CDR3 here is CASSPGGREKLFF. The CDR3 DNA follows: TGTGCCAGCTCACCGGGGGGTCGAGAAAAACTGTTTTTT.

V is TRBV6-5 and J is TRBJ1-2; D might be TRBD1 (5 bases). The CDR3 is made up of 14 amino acids. V lost 7 bases and J 8 bases, leaving 20 bases between the germline ends. Germline V lookup: CDR1 MNHEY, CDR2 SVGAGI. The CDR3 here is CASMNPVGARGYTF. CDR3 DNA sequence: TGTGCCAGCATGAACCCCGTAGGGGCCCGGGGCTACACCTTC.

V and J are TRBV9 and TRBJ2-5; 9 bases are shared with TRBD2. Germline assignment: CDR1 SGDLS and CDR2 YYNGEE. This CDR3 comprises 15 residues. The J segment lost 2 bases and the V segment lost 0 bases, leaving 2 bases of the junction unmatched. The CDR3 DNA is TGTGCCAGCAGCGTAGAAGCGGGGGGTCAAGAGACCCAGTACTTC. Its protein product is CASSVEAGGQETQYF.

This rearrangement joins TRBV30 to TRBJ2-3; 10 nucleotides align to TRBD1. With V trimmed by 0 bases and J by 4 bases, 4 bases remained unmatched. Germline values: CDR1 GTSNPN, CDR2 SVGIG (reference sequence). The CDR3 sequence is 15 residues long. This chain's CDR3 is CAWSVDRGLSDTQYF. CDR3 coding DNA: TGTGCCTGGAGTGTAGACAGGGGGCTGTCAGATACGCAGTATTTT.

This clone has only one observation. The rearrangement joins TRBV28 to TRBJ1-4; TRBD1 might be the D (6 bases). The CDR3 is 17 residues long. Germline-derived CDR1 and CDR2 are MDHEN and SYDVKM. Between the trimmed V and J ends, which lost 3 bases and 4 bases, there was a span of 18 bases. CDR3 nucleotides: TGTGCCAGCAGTTTCCTCTTCCTGGGGGCCGTTAATGAAAAACTGTTTTTT. Translated, it gives CASSFLFLGAVNEKLFF.

V and J are TRBV2 and TRBJ2-2; no definite D call. Trimming took off 6 bases at V and 0 bases at J, with 5 bases between the two ends. Germline V gives CDR1 SNHLY, CDR2 FYNNEI. The CDR3 has 13 residues. For the CDR3, the DNA is TGTGCCAGCAGGGCAGCGAACACCGGGGAGCTGTTTTTT. This encodes CASRAANTGELFF.

V is TRBV7-9 and J is TRBJ1-2; D uncertain. Trimming took 1 base from V and 3 from J, leaving 18 bases between them. Germline assignment: CDR1 SEHNR and CDR2 FQNEAQ (reference sequence). The CDR3 runs to 17 residues. The CDR3 coding sequence is TGTGCCAGCAGCTTAGAACTCGTTAGCAGAAAAGACTATGGCTACACCTTC. This sequence encodes CASSLELVSRKDYGYTF.

The chain is built from TRBV5-1 and TRBJ1-1, with TRBD1 identical over 8 bases. The trim removed 2 bases at V and 5 bases at J, leaving 8 bases unmatched. Germline V lookup: CDR1 SGHRS, CDR2 YFSETQ. CDR3 length: 15 residues. In DNA form, the CDR3 reads TGCGCCAGCAGCTTCGCGGACAGGGATTTGACTGAAGCTTTCTTT. It specifies CASSFADRDLTEAFF.

The chain is built from TRBV6-1 and TRBJ1-5, with a possible D match to TRBD1 (6 bases). This CDR3 is 16 amino acids long. Germline V lookup: CDR1 MNHNS, CDR2 SASEGT. V lost 0 bases, J lost 3 bases, and 12 bases lay in between. The CDR3 protein is CASSEASGHSNQPQHF. CDR3 nucleotide sequence: TGTGCCAGCAGTGAAGCTTCGGGACATTCCAATCAGCCCCAGCATTTT.

The rearrangement uses TRBV18 and TRBJ1-1; D unclear. The CDR3 is 14 residues long. CDR1 KGHSH and CDR2 LQKENI come from the germline V gene. With 4 bases removed from V and 1 base from J, the gap between germline ends came to 10 bases. The CDR3 nucleotides read TGTGCCAGCTCACGTAAGGAGGGGAACACTGAAGCTTTCTTT. Its protein product is CASSRKEGNTEAFF.